The subject of this entry is one TCR beta chain. Its antigen is unidentified. These data come from a study of cytomegalovirus exposure and HLA in healthy donors. Study-level information: A subsequent analysis reported that the 110 or so validation repertoires were produced on the same platform that had also been used for the roughly 700 first-cohort repertoires. Study outcomes and limitations: Some public TCRs appeared in many individuals, while most sequences were rare. According to the study, roughly 160 TCR beta chains were cytomegalovirus-associated.

V lost 0 bases to trimming and J lost 6 bases, with 11 bases between them. The CDR3 is 14 amino acids. The germline gives CDR1 SGHRS, CDR2 YFSETQ. Clones were read by immunoSEQ multiplex PCR, and TCRdb kept only the in-frame ones, dropping some. Among about 260,000 clones listed, less than 95% were seen once. The receptor comes from a woman in her twenties or thirties in good health and CMV-seronegative. The V and J genes are TRBV5-1 and TRBJ2-3; D not certain. The sequencing sample was made of PBMCs. CDR3 DNA sequence: TGCGCCAGCAGCTTGGGCGCTTTCTGGGATACGCAGTATTTT. It specifies CASSLGAFWDTQYF.